The 25 T cell receptor beta chains listed next were all sequenced from one sample in a study of control samples from healthy donors and cancer patients. The table came from immunoSEQ multiplex PCR; TCRdb's copy has only in-frame clones and leaves some out. The data hold about 89,000 clones, with 70% to 90% observed a single time. The specimen was blood. Receptor source: a woman aged 40 to 50 in good health.

DNA of the CDR3: TGTGCCACCAGTGATCCAGGACGCACAGATACGCAGTATTTT. It translates to CATSDPGRTDTQYF. The chain carries TRBV24-1 and TRBJ2-3; D gene unclear. The V gene's germline CDR1 is KGHDR and CDR2 SFDVKD. The CDR3 contains 14 residues. Trimming took 3 bases from V and 1 from J, leaving 7 bases between them.

The rearrangement uses TRBV7-2 and TRBJ1-5; D not certain. The CDR3 is 14 amino acids. Germline assignment: CDR1 SGHTA and CDR2 FQGNSA. Trimming took 5 bases from V and 1 from J, leaving 9 bases between them. This CDR3 is CASSPLSSNQPQHF. For the CDR3, the DNA is TGTGCCAGCAGCCCACTCTCGAGCAATCAGCCCCAGCATTTT.

This chain connects TRBV5-5 to TRBJ1-3; a possible D gene is TRBD1 (5 bases). V gave up 0 bases and J gave up 4 bases, with 14 bases separating them. CDR1 SGHKS and CDR2 YYEKEE come from the germline V gene (reference sequence). The CDR3 runs to 16 residues. The CDR3 DNA reads as TGTGCCAGCAGCTTGGTTGGCCTCCAGGGAGGAAACACCATATATTTT. Protein sequence: CASSLVGLQGGNTIYF.

This chain links TRBV5-1 with TRBJ1-6; D unresolved. The V gene lost 0 bases and the J gene lost 4 bases, with 8 bases spanning the gap. CDR1 and CDR2 from the germline V gene are SGHRS and YFSETQ. The length of the CDR3 is 15 residues. The CDR3 DNA reads as TGCGCCAGCAGCTTGGAACGGGCTTATAATTCACCCCTCCACTTT. Amino acids: CASSLERAYNSPLHF.

The chain joins TRBV7-2 to TRBJ2-7; D might be TRBD1 (6 bases). In germline, CDR1 is SGHTA, CDR2 FQGNSA. This CDR3 contains 13 residues. Trimming shortened V by 5 bases and J by 2 bases, and 10 bases separated the two germline ends. The CDR3 DNA is TGTGCCAGCAGCCCCCGGACAGCCTACGAGCAGTACTTC. This translates into CASSPRTAYEQYF. Drawing the rest from reference TRBV7-2 and TRBJ2-7, the complete variable domain is GAGVSQSPSNKVTEKGKDVELRCDPISGHTALYWYRQSLGQGLEFLIYFQGNSAPDKSGLPSDRFSAERTGGSVSTLTIQRTQQEDSAVYLCASSPRTAYEQYFGPGTRLTVT.

The chain has TRBV24-1 and TRBJ1-2; D unclear. Germline loops: CDR1 KGHDR, CDR2 SFDVKD. This CDR3 contains 18 residues. V was clipped by 4 bases and J by 5 bases, with 25 bases between them. As DNA, the CDR3 is TGTGCCACCAGTGACCCCGGGCTGGACCCAGGAGGAATGTATGGCTACACCTTC. It translates to CATSDPGLDPGGMYGYTF.

The chain carries TRBV5-5 and TRBJ1-1; D is undetermined. V shed 2 bases and J shed 1 base, with 9 bases lying between them. Germline CDR1 is SGHKS and CDR2 is YYEKEE (reference sequence). The CDR3 sequence is 14 residues long. The DNA for the CDR3 is TGTGCCAGCAGCTTTTCGGCAACGAACACTGAAGCTTTCTTT. This codes for CASSFSATNTEAFF.

This chain joins TRBV15 and TRBJ1-1; the D gene is possibly TRBD1 (6 bases). The V and J ends lost 3 bases and 10 bases respectively, with 15 bases between them. Germline values: CDR1 LNHNV, CDR2 YYDKDF (reference sequence). The CDR3 has 13 residues. The CDR3, as DNA: TGTGCCACCAGCAGCGGACTGACAGGTGGAGCTTTCTTT. Translated, it gives CATSSGLTGGAFF.

This chain links TRBV4-1 with TRBJ2-7; D is uncertain. Germline V lookup: CDR1 MGHRA, CDR2 YSYEKL. This CDR3 spans 15 amino acids. The V end lost 0 bases, the J end lost 0 bases, and 9 bases lay between the germline ends. In DNA form, the CDR3 reads TGCGCCAGCAGCCAAGAAGGGCAGAACTCCTACGAGCAGTACTTC. It yields the protein CASSQEGQNSYEQYF.

The chain is built from TRBV7-8 and TRBJ2-7, with D hard to call. Germline V lookup: CDR1 SGHVS, CDR2 FQNEAQ. The V gene lost 0 bases and the J gene lost 0 bases, with 9 bases spanning the gap. The CDR3 contains 15 residues. The CDR3 bases are TGTGCCAGCAGCTTAGCCAGACAAAGCTCCTACGAGCAGTACTTC. Amino acid sequence: CASSLARQSSYEQYF.

The chain employs TRBV10-3 and TRBJ2-1; TRBD1 aligns across 10 bases. The CDR3 extends over 15 amino acids. The germline CDR1 and CDR2 sequences are ENHRY and SYGVKD. J lost 7 bases, V lost 5 bases, and 8 bases had no gene match. The CDR3 DNA follows: TGTGCCATCAGTCAGGGGGACAGGGGTGAGAATGAGCAGTTCTTC. Amino acids: CAISQGDRGENEQFF.

This chain uses TRBV5-6 with TRBJ2-7, with a weak D call TRBD1 (5 bases). This CDR3 is 15 amino acids long. From germline, CDR1 is SGHDT and CDR2 YYEEEE. Trimming pared 1 base from V and 0 bases from J, leaving 11 bases between. CDR3: CASSLNLGHSYEQYF. CDR3 in DNA: TGTGCCAGCAGCTTGAATCTAGGACACTCCTACGAGCAGTACTTC.

The rearrangement uses TRBV9 and TRBJ2-2, with D perhaps matching TRBD2 (7 bases). Germline values: CDR1 SGDLS, CDR2 YYNGEE. This CDR3 region has 18 residues. V shed 0 bases and J shed 2 bases, with 17 bases lying between them. DNA for the CDR3: TGTGCCAGCAGCGTAGGGTTGGTGTGGGGGGGCAACACCGGGGAGCTGTTTTTT. Its translation is CASSVGLVWGGNTGELFF. The whole variable domain, filled in from reference TRBV9 and TRBJ2-2, reads DSGVTQTPKHLITATGQRVTLRCSPRSGDLSVYWYQQSLDQGLQFLIQYYNGEERAKGNILERFSAQQFPDLHSELNLSSLELGDSALYFCASSVGLVWGGNTGELFFGEGSRLTVL.

V gene TRBV2 combines with J gene TRBJ2-3; D unresolved. CDR3 length equals 15 residues. V lost 4 bases to trimming and J lost 0 bases, with 11 bases between them. Germline lookup yields CDR1 SNHLY and CDR2 FYNNEI. CDR3 residues: CASSGGFPSTDTQYF. The CDR3 nucleotides are TGTGCCAGCAGTGGTGGGTTCCCTAGCACAGATACGCAGTATTTT.

The chain uses TRBV3-1 (or the pseudogene TRBV3-2) and TRBJ2-7; 13 nucleotides match TRBD2. The CDR3 is 18 amino acids. V dropped 1 base and J dropped 2; count of bases not matched to a gene: 8. Per germline, CDR1 LGHDT and CDR2 YNNKEL (reference sequence). The CDR3 region has the DNA TGTGCCAGCAGCCAAGGTCGGACTAGCGGGGGCTACACCTACGAGCAGTACTTC. As protein: CASSQGRTSGGYTYEQYF.

The rearrangement joins TRBV5-5 to TRBJ2-5, with TRBD2 matching over 11 bases. Germline V gene data show CDR1 as SGHKS and CDR2 as YYEKEE (reference sequence). The CDR3 length is 16 residues. Unmatched junction bases numbered 5, after V lost 4 bases and J lost 0 bases. The CDR3 loop reads CASSAGLAANQETQYF. CDR3 in DNA: TGTGCCAGCAGCGCGGGACTAGCGGCAAACCAAGAGACCCAGTACTTC.

This clone has only one observation. V usage is TRBV3-1 (or the pseudogene TRBV3-2) and J usage is TRBJ1-1; 7 nucleotides line up with TRBD1. Germline V gene sequence: CDR1 LGHDT, CDR2 YNNKEL (reference sequence). Trimming at V came to 3 bases and at J to 5 bases, leaving 9 bases not matched to a gene. This CDR3 has 15 amino acids. As DNA, the CDR3 is TGTGCCAGCAGCCAGGCCGCAGGGGGGGGGACTGAAGCTTTCTTT. This codes for CASSQAAGGGTEAFF.

The V call is TRBV29-1, the J call TRBJ1-2; tentative D call: TRBD1 (6 bases). The CDR3 length is 11 residues. Trimming took 7 bases from V and 10 from J, leaving 16 bases between them. From germline, CDR1 is SQVTM and CDR2 ANQGSEA. The CDR3 sequence is CSAYRDADYTF. CDR3 sequence (DNA): TGCAGCGCTTACAGGGATGCGGACTACACCTTC.

The chain combines TRBV28 with TRBJ2-7; D is possibly TRBD1 (6 bases). The V end was cut by 6 bases, the J end by 3 bases, with 15 bases between. CDR1 is MDHEN and CDR2 is SYDVKM in the germline V gene. This CDR3 spans 14 amino acids. The CDR3 nucleotides read TGTGCCAGCAGCGCCACAGGGTCCCTCTACGAGCAGTACTTC. This encodes CASSATGSLYEQYF.

Comments on this clone: The junction shows a germline mismatch at one end, possibly a read error. Other nucleotide sequences in the sample specify the same CDR3. This chain connects TRBV19 to TRBJ1-2; perhaps TRBD1 as D (5 bases). This CDR3 spans 12 amino acids. Germline-derived CDR1 and CDR2 are LNHDA and SQIVND (reference sequence). Here the CDR3 reads CASSMGTYGYTF. The CDR3 DNA sequence: TGCGCCAGTAGTATGGGGACTTATGGCTACACCTTC.

This clone was recorded only once. This rearrangement joins TRBV7-2 to TRBJ1-1; possibly TRBD1 for D (6 bases). Deletions cut 1 base from V and 5 bases from J, with 17 bases between. The germline CDR1 and CDR2 sequences are SGHTA and FQGNSA. The CDR3 consists of 16 residues. The CDR3 sequence is CASSLGPRGQETEAFF. The CDR3 bases are TGTGCCAGCAGCTTAGGCCCTCGGGGGCAGGAGACTGAAGCTTTCTTT.

The V and J genes are TRBV7-9 and TRBJ1-2; D is possibly TRBD1 (5 bases). V was trimmed by 5 bases and J by 5 bases, leaving 15 bases between them. Germline CDR1 is SEHNR and CDR2 is FQNEAQ (reference sequence). The CDR3 contains 14 residues. The CDR3 loop is CASSPGRGSYGYTF. DNA for the CDR3: TGTGCCAGCAGCCCGGGACGGGGGTCTTATGGCTACACCTTC.

This rearrangement joins TRBV5-4 to TRBJ1-4; D remains unclear. Germline CDR1 reads SGHNT; CDR2 reads YYREEE (reference sequence). This CDR3 comprises 13 residues. Trimming took 10 bases from V and 8 from J, leaving 18 bases between them. The CDR3: CASKDSSGEKLFF. CDR3 bases: TGTGCCTCCAAAGACTCCTCCGGGGAAAAACTGTTTTTT.

This rearrangement joins TRBV5-8 to TRBJ2-3, with D possibly being TRBD2 (7 bases). With 0 bases removed from V and 6 bases from J, the gap between germline ends came to 17 bases. Germline V gene data show CDR1 as SGHTS and CDR2 as YDEGEE. The CDR3 consists of 16 residues. The CDR3 spells CASSLARGAHGDTQYF. DNA for the CDR3: TGTGCCAGCAGCTTGGCCCGGGGGGCGCATGGTGATACGCAGTATTTT.

The CDR3 reads CASSFRGYGYTF. The CDR3 DNA reads as TGTGCCAGCAGTTTTCGCGGCTATGGCTACACCTTC. This chain uses TRBV12-3 or TRBV12-4 with TRBJ1-2; D not certain. The CDR3 extends over 12 amino acids. Between the trimmed V and J ends, which lost 3 bases and 4 bases, there was a span of 6 bases.